This T cell receptor beta chain stems from a study of blood T cells in healthy people across ages. Study-wide points: Per million T cells, TCR beta diversity dropped roughly linearly as age increased.

In the case of this clonotype: Its antigen remains unknown.

V was shortened by 0 bases and J by 0 bases, with 8 bases between the two germline ends. The CDR3 runs to 15 residues. CDR1 is SGHTA and CDR2 is FQGNSA in the germline V gene. A second PCR of about 7 to 12 cycles used a sample-barcoded 5' primer and a J-beta primer mix. In TCRdb, the 5' RACE reads were re-called with MiXCR into one record per CDR3 protein. The sample has about 630,000 distinct CDR3 sequences, more than 20% seen once; the top ten hold 3.5% to 4%. This chain connects TRBV7-2 to TRBJ1-1, with a tentative D call TRBD1 (5 bases). Sequencing was done on a sample of blood. The sequence was obtained from a man between 65 and 85 years old in good health. For the CDR3, the DNA is TGTGCCAGCAGCTTAGCGCCAGGGATGAACACTGAAGCTTTCTTT. Its translation is CASSLAPGMNTEAFF.